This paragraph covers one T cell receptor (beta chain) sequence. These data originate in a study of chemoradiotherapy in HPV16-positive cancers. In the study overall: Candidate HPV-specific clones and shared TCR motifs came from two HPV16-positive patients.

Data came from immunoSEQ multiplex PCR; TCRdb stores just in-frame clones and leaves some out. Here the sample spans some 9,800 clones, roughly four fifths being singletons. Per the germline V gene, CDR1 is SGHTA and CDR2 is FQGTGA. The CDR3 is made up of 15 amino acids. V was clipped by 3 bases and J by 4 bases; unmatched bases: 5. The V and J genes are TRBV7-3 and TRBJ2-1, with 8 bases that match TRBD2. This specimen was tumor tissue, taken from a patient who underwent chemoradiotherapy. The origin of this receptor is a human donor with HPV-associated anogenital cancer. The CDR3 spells CASSFTSGPYNEQFF. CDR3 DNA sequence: TGTGCCAGCAGCTTCACTAGCGGCCCATACAATGAGCAGTTCTTC.